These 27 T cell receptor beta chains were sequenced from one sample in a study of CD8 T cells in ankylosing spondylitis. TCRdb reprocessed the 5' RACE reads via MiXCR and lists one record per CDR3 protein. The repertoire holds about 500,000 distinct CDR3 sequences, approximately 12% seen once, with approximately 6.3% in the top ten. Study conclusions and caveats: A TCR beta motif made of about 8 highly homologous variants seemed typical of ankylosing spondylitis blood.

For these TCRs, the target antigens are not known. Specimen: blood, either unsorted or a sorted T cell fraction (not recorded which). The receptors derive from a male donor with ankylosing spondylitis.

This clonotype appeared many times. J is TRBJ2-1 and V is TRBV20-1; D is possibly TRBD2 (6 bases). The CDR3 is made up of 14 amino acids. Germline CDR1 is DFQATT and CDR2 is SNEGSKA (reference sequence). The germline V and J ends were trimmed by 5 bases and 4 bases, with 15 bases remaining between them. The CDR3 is CSAPAGGWYNEQFF. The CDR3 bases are TGCAGTGCTCCGGCTGGAGGGTGGTACAATGAGCAGTTCTTC.

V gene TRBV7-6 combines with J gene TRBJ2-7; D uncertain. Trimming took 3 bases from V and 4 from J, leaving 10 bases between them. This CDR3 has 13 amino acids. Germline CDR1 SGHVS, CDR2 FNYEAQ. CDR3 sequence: CASSFRVGYEQYF. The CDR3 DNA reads TGTGCCAGCAGCTTTAGGGTGGGGTACGAGCAGTACTTC. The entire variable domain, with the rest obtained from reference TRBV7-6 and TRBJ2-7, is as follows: GAGVSQSPRYKVTKRGQDVALRCDPISGHVSLYWYRQALGQGPEFLTYFNYEAQQDKSGLPNDRFSAERPEGSISTLTIQRTEQRDSAMYRCASSFRVGYEQYFGPGTRLTVT.

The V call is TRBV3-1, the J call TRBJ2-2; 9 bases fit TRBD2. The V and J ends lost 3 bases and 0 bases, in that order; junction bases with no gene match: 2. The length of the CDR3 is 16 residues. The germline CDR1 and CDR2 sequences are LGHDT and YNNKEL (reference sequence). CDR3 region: CASSHTSGSNTGELFF. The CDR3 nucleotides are TGTGCCAGCAGCCATACTAGCGGGTCGAACACCGGGGAGCTGTTTTTT.

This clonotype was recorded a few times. In DNA form, the CDR3 reads TGCGCCAGCAGCCTTGGACTAGCGCTCTACAATGAGCAGTTCTTC. As protein: CASSLGLALYNEQFF. This chain connects TRBV4-1 to TRBJ2-1, with 9 bases matching TRBD2. Germline lookup yields CDR1 MGHRA and CDR2 YSYEKL. The CDR3 is 15 residues long. The V segment lost 4 bases and the J segment 3 bases; nucleotides outside the gene matches: 4.

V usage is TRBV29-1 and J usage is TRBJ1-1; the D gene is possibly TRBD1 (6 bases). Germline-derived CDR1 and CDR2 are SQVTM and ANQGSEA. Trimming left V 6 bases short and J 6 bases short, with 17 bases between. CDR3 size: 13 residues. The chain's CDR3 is CSVRAGVNAEAFF. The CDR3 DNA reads TGCAGCGTGAGGGCAGGGGTCAATGCTGAAGCTTTCTTT.

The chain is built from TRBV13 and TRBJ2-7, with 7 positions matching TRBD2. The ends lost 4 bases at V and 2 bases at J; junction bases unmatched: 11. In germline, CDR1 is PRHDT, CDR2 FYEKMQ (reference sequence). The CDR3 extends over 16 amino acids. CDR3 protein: CASSSTLGGGPYEQYF. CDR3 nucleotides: TGTGCCAGCAGCTCTACCCTGGGGGGAGGGCCCTACGAGCAGTACTTC.

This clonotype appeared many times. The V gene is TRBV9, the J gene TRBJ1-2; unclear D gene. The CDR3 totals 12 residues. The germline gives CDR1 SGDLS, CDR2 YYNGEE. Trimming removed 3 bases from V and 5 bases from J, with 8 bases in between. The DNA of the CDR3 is TGTGCCAGCAGCGCGCTAGAATATGGCTACACCTTC. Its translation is CASSALEYGYTF.

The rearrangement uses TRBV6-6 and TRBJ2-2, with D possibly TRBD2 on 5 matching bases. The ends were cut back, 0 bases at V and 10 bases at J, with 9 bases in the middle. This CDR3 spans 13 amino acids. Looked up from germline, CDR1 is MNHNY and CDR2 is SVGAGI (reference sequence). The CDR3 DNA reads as TGTGCCAGCAGTTACTCAAAGGGAGAGGAGCTGTTTTTT. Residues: CASSYSKGEELFF.

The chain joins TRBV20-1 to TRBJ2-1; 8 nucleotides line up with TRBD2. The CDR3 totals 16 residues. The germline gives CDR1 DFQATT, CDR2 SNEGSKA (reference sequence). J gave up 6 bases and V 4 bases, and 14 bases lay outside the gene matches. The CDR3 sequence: CSATLDGRGFGNEQFF. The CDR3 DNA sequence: TGCAGTGCTACCTTGGACGGGAGGGGCTTCGGCAATGAGCAGTTCTTC.

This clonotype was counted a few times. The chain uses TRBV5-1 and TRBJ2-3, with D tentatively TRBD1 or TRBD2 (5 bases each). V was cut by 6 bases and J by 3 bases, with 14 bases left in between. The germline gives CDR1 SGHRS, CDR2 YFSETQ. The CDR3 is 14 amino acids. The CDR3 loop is CASTPGHTTDTQYF. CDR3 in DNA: TGCGCCAGCACCCCGGGGCATACTACAGATACGCAGTATTTT. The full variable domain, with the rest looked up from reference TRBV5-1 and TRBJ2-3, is KAGVTQTPRYLIKTRGQQVTLSCSPISGHRSVSWYQQTPGQGLQFLFEYFSETQRNKGNFPGRFSGRQFSNSRSEMNVSTLELGDSALYLCASTPGHTTDTQYFGPGTRLTVL.

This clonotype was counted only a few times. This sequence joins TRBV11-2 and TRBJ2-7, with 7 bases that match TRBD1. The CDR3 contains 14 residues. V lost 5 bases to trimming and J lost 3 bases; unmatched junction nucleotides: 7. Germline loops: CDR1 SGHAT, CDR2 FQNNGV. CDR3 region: CASSRTGAGYEQYF. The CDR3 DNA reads TGTGCCAGCAGCCGTACAGGGGCGGGCTACGAGCAGTACTTC. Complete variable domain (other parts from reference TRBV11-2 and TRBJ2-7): EAGVAQSPRYKIIEKRQSVAFWCNPISGHATLYWYQQILGQGPKLLIQFQNNGVVDDSQLPKDRFSAERLKGVDSTLKIQPAKLEDSAVYLCASSRTGAGYEQYFGPGTRLTVT.

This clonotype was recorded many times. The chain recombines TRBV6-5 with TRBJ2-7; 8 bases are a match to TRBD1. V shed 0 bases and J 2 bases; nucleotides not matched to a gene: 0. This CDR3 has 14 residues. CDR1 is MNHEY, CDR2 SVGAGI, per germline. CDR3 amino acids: CASSYSTGAYEQYF. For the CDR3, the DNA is TGTGCCAGCAGTTACTCGACAGGGGCCTACGAGCAGTACTTC.

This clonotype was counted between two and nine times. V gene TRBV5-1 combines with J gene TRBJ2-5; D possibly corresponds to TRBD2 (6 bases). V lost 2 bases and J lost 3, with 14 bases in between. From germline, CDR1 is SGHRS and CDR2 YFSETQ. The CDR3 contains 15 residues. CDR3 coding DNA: TGCGCCAGCAGCTTAACGGGGACTCGTAAAGAGACCCAGTACTTC. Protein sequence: CASSLTGTRKETQYF.

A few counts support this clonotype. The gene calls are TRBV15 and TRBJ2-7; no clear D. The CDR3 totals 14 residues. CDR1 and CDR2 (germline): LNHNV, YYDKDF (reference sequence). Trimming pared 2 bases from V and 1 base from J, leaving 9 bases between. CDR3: CATSRTSLSYEQYF. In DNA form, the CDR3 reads TGTGCCACCAGCAGAACCAGTTTATCCTACGAGCAGTACTTC.

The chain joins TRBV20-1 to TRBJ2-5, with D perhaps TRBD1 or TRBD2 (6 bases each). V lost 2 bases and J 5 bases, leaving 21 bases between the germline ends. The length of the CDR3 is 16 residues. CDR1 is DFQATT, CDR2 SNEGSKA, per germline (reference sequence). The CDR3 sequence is CSARRGSGAAGETQYF. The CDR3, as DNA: TGCAGTGCTAGAAGGGGGTCGGGAGCAGCCGGGGAGACCCAGTACTTC.

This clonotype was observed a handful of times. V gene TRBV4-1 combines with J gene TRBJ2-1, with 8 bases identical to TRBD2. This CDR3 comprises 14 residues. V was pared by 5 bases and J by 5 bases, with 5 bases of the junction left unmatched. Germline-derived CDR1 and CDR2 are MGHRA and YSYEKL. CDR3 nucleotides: TGCGCCAGCAGCTGGCGGCGGGGGGACAATGAGCAGTTCTTC. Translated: CASSWRRGDNEQFF.

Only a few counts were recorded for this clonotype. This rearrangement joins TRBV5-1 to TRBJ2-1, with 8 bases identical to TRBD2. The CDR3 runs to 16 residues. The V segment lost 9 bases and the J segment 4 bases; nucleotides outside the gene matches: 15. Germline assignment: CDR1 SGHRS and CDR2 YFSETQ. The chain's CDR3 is CANTPLEAGAYNEQFF. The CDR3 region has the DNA TGCGCCAACACCCCCCTTGAAGCGGGAGCATACAATGAGCAGTTCTTC.

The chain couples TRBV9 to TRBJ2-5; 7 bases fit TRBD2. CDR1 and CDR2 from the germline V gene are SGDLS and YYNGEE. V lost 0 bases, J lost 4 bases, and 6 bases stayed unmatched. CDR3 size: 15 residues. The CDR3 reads CASSVEGRAIETQYF. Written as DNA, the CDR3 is TGTGCCAGCAGCGTAGAAGGGAGGGCCATAGAGACCCAGTACTTC.

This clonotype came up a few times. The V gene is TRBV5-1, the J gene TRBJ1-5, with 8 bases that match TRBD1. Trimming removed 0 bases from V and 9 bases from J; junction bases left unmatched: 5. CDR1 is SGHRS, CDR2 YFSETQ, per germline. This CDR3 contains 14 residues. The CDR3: CASSLDTGGRPQHF. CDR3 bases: TGCGCCAGCAGCTTGGATACAGGGGGGAGGCCCCAGCATTTT.

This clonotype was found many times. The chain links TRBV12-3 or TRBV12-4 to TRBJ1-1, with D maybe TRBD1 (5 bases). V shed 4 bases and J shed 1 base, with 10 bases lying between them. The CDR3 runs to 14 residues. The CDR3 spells CASSSLTGNTEAFF. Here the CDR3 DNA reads TGTGCCAGCAGTTCCCTTACAGGGAACACTGAAGCTTTCTTT.

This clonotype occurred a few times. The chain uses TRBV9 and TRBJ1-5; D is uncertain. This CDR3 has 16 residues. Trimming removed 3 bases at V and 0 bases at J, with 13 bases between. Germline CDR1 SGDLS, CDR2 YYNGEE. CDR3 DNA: TGTGCCAGCAGCGCTCCGCCGGCGTATAGCAATCAGCCCCAGCATTTT. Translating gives CASSAPPAYSNQPQHF.

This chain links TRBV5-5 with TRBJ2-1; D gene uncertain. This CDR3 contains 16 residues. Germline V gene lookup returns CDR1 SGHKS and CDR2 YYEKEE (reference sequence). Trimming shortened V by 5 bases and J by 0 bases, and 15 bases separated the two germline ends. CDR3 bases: TGTGCCAGCAGTTCCTTAACGGCCACCTCCTACAATGAGCAGTTCTTC. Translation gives CASSSLTATSYNEQFF.

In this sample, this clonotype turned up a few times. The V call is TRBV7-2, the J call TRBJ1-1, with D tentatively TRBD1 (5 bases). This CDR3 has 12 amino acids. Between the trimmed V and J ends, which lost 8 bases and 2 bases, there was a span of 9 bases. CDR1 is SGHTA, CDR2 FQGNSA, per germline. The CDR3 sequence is CASRGANTEAFF. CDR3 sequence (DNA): TGTGCCAGCCGCGGGGCCAACACTGAAGCTTTCTTT. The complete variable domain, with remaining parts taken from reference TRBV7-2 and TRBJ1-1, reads GAGVSQSPSNKVTEKGKDVELRCDPISGHTALYWYRQSLGQGLEFLIYFQGNSAPDKSGLPSDRFSAERTGGSVSTLTIQRTQQEDSAVYLCASRGANTEAFFGQGTRLTVV.

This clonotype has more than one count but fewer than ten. CDR3 region: CAWSVGFGSYNEQFF. The DNA of the CDR3 is TGTGCCTGGAGTGTGGGGTTCGGCTCCTACAATGAGCAGTTCTTC. The chain uses TRBV30 and TRBJ2-1, with no clear D. CDR3 length: 15 amino acids. Germline V gene sequence: CDR1 GTSNPN, CDR2 SVGIG (reference sequence). Deletions cut 0 bases from V and 0 bases from J, with 9 bases between.

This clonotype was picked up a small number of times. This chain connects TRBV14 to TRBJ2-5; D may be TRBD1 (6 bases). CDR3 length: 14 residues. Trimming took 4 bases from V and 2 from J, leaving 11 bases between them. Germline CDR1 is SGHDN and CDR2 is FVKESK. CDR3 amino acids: CASSRDILQETQYF. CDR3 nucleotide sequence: TGTGCCAGCAGCCGGGACATTCTACAAGAGACCCAGTACTTC.

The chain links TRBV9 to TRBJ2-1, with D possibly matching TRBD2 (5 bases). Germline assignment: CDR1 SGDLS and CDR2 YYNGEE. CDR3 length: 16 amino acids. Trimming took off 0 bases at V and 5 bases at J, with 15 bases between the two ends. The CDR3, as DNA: TGTGCCAGCAGCGTAGGAATTAGCGAAAATAACAATGAGCAGTTCTTC. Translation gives CASSVGISENNNEQFF.

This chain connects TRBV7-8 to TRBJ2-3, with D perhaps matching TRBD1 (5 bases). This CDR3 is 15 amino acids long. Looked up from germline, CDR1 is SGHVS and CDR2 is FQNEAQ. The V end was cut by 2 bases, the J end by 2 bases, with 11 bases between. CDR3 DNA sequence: TGTGCCAGCAGCTTAAGGGGCCCCTTCACAGATACGCAGTATTTT. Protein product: CASSLRGPFTDTQYF.